The clone carrying this TCR beta chain was counted a few times. Its specificity is unknown. Germline V gene lookup returns CDR1 SGHRS and CDR2 YFSETQ. The CDR3 sequence is 10 residues long. V lost 6 bases and J 9 bases, leaving 7 bases between the germline ends. This sample was taken from a study of T-cell reconstitution after alpha-beta-depleted transplantation in children. Study-level points and caveats: About two months after transplant, alpha-beta T cells reportedly came from several hundred expanded graft clones. Some patients' high day-60 TCRbeta diversity was attributed to recipient cells surviving conditioning. A year had passed since transplant, and T-cell counts and diversity by then came mostly from newly produced T cells.

It was with unique molecular identifiers that the TCRbeta library was prepared. TCRdb fed the PCR reads into MiXCR, producing one record per CDR3 protein. The profile shows 100,000 or so distinct CDR3 sequences, around a quarter of them singletons. The chain uses TRBV5-1 and TRBJ2-1; D is ambiguous. The clonotype originates from a boy aged 2 to 10 with acute lymphoblastic leukemia, due to receive a stem cell transplant. The sample consisted of PBMCs, taken before TCRalphabeta/CD19-depleted stem cell transplant. The CDR3 DNA reads as TGCGCCAGCATCATAGGTGAGCAGTTCTTC. Residues: CASIIGEQFF.